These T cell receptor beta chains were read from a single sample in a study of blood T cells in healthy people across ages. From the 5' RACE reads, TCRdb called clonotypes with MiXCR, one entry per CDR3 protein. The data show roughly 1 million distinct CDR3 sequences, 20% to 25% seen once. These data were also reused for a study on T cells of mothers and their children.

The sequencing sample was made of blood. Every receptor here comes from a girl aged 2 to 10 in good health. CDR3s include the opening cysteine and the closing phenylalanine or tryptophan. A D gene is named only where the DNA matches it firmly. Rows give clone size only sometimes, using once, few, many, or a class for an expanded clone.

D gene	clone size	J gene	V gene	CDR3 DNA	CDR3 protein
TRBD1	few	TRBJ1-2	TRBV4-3	TGCGCCAGCAGCCAAGACAGGGGGCAGTACTATGGCTACACCTTC	CASSQDRGQYYGYTF
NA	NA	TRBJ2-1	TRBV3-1	TGTGCCAGCAGCCAGGCAGCACCGAGCTCCTACAATGAGCAGTTCTTC	CASSQAAPSSYNEQFF
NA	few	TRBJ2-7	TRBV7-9	TGTGCCAGCAGCCCAAGACTAGATCGGTCCTACGAGCAGTACTTC	CASSPRLDRSYEQYF
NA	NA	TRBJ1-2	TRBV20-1	TGCAGTGCTAGCAGCAACACCGAGCAACCCTACTATGGCTACACCTTC	CSASSNTEQPYYGYTF
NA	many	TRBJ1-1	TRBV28	TGTGCCAGCAGTTTTTTCACCACTGAAGCTTTCTTT	CASSFFTTEAFF
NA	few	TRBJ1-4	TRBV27	TGTGCCAGCAGTTTAGGGATAAATGAAAAACTGTTTTTT	CASSLGINEKLFF
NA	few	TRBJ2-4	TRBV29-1	TGCAGCGTTGAAGACTCACAGGCCAAAAACATTCAGTACTTC	CSVEDSQAKNIQYF
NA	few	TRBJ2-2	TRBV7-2	TGTGCCAGCAGCTTATCACGGGGTCAGGACGCCGGGGAGCTGTTTTTT	CASSLSRGQDAGELFF
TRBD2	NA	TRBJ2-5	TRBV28	TGTGCCAGCAGTCTGGGGGGGACTGGGGAAGAGACCCAGTACTTC	CASSLGGTGEETQYF
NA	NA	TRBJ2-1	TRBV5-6	TGTGCCAGCAGCTCAATGAGGGCCAATGAGCAGTTCTTC	CASSSMRANEQFF
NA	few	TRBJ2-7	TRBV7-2	TGTGCCAGCAGCTCCTCATACAGCTACGAGCAGTACTTC	CASSSSYSYEQYF
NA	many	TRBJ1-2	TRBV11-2	TGTGCCAGCAGCCTGGTGTCGGACTATGGCTACACCTTC	CASSLVSDYGYTF
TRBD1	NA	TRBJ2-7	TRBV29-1	TGCAGCGTCGCGGACAGGTTATACGAGCAGTACTTC	CSVADRLYEQYF
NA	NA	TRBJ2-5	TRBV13	TGTGCCAGCAGCTCGATCAGCGAGAACCAAGAGACCCAGTACTTC	CASSSISENQETQYF
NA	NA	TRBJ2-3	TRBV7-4	TGTGCCAGCAGAGAACCGCGCACAGATACGCAGTATTTT	CASREPRTDTQYF
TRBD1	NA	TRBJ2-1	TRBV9	TGTGCCAGCAGCATTGCGGGACAGGGTTACAATGAGCAGTTCTTC	CASSIAGQGYNEQFF
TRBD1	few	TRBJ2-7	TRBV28	TGTGCCAGCAGCTCTTTCCGGGACAGGGGCTACGAGCAGTACTTC	CASSSFRDRGYEQYF
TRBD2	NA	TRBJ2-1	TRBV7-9	TGTGCCAGCAGCGTTCTACTAGCGGGGGTGAATGAGCAGTTCTTC	CASSVLLAGVNEQFF
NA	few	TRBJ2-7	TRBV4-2	TGTGCCAGCAGCCAAGATAAGGGGCAGTCCCCATCCTACGAGCAGTACTTC	CASSQDKGQSPSYEQYF
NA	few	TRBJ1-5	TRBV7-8	TGTGCCAGCAGTCTATCAATTGAGCCCCAGCATTTT	CASSLSIEPQHF
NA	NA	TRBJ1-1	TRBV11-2	TGTGTCAGCAGCCTTATTTCGAACACTGAAGCTTTCTTT	CVSSLISNTEAFF
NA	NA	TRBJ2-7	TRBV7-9	TGTGCCAGCAGCTTAGGTTACAGGGACGAGCAGTACTTC	CASSLGYRDEQYF
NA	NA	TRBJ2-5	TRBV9	TGTGCCAGCAGCCCAGGGACCGCTACGGAGGGAGAGACCCAGTACTTC	CASSPGTATEGETQYF
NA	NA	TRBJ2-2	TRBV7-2	TGTGCCAGCAGTTCCCTAGGCCCCACCGGGGAGCTGTTTTTT	CASSSLGPTGELFF
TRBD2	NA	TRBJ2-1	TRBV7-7	TGTGCTAGCAGCTTAGATGGTAGCGGGGGGGACAATGAGCAGTTCTTC	CASSLDGSGGDNEQFF
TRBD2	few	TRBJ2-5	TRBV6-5	TGTGCCAGCAGTTATAGTAGCGGGTCCCAAGAGACCCAGTACTTC	CASSYSSGSQETQYF
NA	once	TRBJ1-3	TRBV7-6	TGTGCCAGCATCCTAAATAGCAGGGGACAAGCTGGAAACACCATATATTTT	CASILNSRGQAGNTIYF
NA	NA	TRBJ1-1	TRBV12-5	TGTGCTAGTGGTTTGGTTTTATCGGAAGTGGTATCCGAAGCTTTCTTT	CASGLVLSEVVSEAFF
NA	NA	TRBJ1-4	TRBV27	TGTGCCACTCACCGGGAGGGCTTTGAAAAACTGTTTTTT	CATHREGFEKLFF
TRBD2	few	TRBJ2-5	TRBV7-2	TGTGCCAGCAGCTTGGCCGGTTGGGGCGGGGGGCCACAAGAGACCCAGTACTTC	CASSLAGWGGGPQETQYF
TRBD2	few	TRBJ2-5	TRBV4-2	TGTGCCAGCAGCCAAGATTGGAGCGGGGGGGCGGAGACCCAGTACTTC	CASSQDWSGGAETQYF
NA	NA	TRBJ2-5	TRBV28	TGTGCCAGCGGGCGACTGGGAGGGACCCAGTACTTC	CASGRLGGTQYF
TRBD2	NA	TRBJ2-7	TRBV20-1	TGCAGTGCTAGAGGGGGGACTAGTTTCTACGAGCAGTACTTC	CSARGGTSFYEQYF
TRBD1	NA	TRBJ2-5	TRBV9	TGTGCCAGCAGCCCGACGTCGATGACAGGGGGCCGAGAGACCCAGTACTTC	CASSPTSMTGGRETQYF
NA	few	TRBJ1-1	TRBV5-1	TGCGCCAGCAGTTTTTTCGGGCAGGCTGAAGCTTTCTTT	CASSFFGQAEAFF
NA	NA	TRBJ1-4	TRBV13	TGTGCCAGCAGCTTATCAGGTGAACCCGCCAAACTGTTTTTT	CASSLSGEPAKLFF
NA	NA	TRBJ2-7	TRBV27	TGTGCCAGCAGTTTTGTGGGAGGTTTGTCTTACGAGCAGTACTTC	CASSFVGGLSYEQYF
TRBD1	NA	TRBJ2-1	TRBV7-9	TGTGCCAGCAGCATGGGACAGGGATTTAATGAGCAGTTCTTC	CASSMGQGFNEQFF
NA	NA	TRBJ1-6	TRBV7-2	TGTGCCAGCAGCCGAAACCGGGATTCACCCCTCCACTTT	CASSRNRDSPLHF
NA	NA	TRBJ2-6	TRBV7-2	TGTGCCAGCAGCTTAGTTGGACTTACTTCTGGGGCCAACGTCCTGACTTTC	CASSLVGLTSGANVLTF
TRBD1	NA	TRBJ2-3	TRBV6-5	TGTGCCAGCAGTTCCGACAGGGCTCCAGATACGCAGTATTTT	CASSSDRAPDTQYF
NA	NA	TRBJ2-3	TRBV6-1	TGTGCCAGCAGTGAATTACTAGAAGATACGCAGTATTTT	CASSELLEDTQYF
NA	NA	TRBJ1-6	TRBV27	TGTGCCACCGCACTAGCAAACAGTGGTAACTCACCCCTCCACTTT	CATALANSGNSPLHF
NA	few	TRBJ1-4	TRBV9	TGTGCCAGCAGCGGATACTCCCCAGACAGGTTTAATGAAAAACTGTTTTTT	CASSGYSPDRFNEKLFF
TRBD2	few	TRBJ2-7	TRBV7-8	TGTGCCAGCAGCTTAGGGGGATTGGCGCTAGCGGGATCTTCCTACGAGCAGTACTTC	CASSLGGLALAGSSYEQYF
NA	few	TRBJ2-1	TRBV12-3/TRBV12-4	TGTGCCAGCAGTTTGACTGGACAACTTGAGCAGTTCTTC	CASSLTGQLEQFF
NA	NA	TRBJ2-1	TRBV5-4	TGTGCCAGCAGCTTCAGGCGGGACCACAATGAGCAGTTCTTC	CASSFRRDHNEQFF
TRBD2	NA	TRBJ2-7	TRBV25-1	TGTGCCAGCCGACTAGCGGGAAAATACGAGCAGTACTTC	CASRLAGKYEQYF
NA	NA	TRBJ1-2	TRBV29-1	TGCAGCGTTGGATCGGGGGTACATGGCTACACCTTC	CSVGSGVHGYTF
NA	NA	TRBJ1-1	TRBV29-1	TGCAGCGCCCGGGACAAGGTAAACACTGAAGCTTTCTTT	CSARDKVNTEAFF